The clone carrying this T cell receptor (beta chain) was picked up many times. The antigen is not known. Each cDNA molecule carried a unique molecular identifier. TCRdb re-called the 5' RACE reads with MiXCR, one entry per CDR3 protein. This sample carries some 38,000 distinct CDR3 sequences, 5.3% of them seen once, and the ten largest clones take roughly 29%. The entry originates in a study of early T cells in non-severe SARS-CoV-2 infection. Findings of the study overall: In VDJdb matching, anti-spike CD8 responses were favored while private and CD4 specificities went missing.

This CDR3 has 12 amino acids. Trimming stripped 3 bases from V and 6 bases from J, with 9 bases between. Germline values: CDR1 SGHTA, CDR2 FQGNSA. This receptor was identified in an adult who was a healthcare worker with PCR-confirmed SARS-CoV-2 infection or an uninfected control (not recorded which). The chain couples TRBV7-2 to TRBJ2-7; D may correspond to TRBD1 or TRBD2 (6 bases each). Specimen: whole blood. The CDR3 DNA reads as TGTGCCAGCAGCTTTGGGGGGCGCGAGCAGTACTTC. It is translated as CASSFGGREQYF.